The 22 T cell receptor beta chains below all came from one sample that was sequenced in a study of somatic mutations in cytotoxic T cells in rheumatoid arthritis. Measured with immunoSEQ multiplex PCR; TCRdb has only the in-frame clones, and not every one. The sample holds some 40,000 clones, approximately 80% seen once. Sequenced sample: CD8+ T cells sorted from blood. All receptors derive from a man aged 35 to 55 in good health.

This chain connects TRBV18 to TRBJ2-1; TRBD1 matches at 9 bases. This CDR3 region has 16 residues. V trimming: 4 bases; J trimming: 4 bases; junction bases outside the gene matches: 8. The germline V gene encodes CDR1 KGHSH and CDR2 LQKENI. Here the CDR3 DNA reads TGTGCCAGCTCACTATTCACAGGGGGCCAATACAATGAGCAGTTCTTC. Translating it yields CASSLFTGGQYNEQFF.

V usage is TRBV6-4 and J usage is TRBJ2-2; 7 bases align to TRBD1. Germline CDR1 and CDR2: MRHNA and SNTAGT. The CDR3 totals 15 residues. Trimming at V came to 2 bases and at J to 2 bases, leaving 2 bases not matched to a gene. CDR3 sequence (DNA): TGTGCCAGCAGTGACCAGGGGGATAACACCGGGGAGCTGTTTTTT. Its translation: CASSDQGDNTGELFF.

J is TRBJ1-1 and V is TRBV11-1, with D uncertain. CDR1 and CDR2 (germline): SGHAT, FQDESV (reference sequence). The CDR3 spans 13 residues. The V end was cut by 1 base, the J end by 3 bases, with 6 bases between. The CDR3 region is CASSLGDYTEAFF. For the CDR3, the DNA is TGTGCCAGCAGCTTAGGAGATTACACTGAAGCTTTCTTT.

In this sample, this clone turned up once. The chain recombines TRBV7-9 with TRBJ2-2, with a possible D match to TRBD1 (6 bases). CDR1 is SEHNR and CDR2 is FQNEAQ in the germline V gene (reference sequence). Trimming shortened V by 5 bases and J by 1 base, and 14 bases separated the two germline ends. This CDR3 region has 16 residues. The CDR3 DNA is TGTGCCAGCAGCCCGGCAGGGGAAGGGAACACCGGGGAGCTGTTTTTT. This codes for CASSPAGEGNTGELFF. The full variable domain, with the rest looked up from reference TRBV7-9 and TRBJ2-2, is DTGVSQNPRHKITKRGQNVTFRCDPISEHNRLYWYRQTLGQGPEFLTYFQNEAQLEKSRLLSDRFSAERPKGSFSTLEIQRTEQGDSAMYLCASSPAGEGNTGELFFGEGSRLTVL.

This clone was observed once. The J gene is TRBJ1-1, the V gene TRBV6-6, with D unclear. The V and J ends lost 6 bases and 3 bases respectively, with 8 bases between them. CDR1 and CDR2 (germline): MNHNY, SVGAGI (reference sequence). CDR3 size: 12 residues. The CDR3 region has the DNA TGTGCCAGCAGCGACCAAGACACTGAAGCTTTCTTT. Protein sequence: CASSDQDTEAFF.

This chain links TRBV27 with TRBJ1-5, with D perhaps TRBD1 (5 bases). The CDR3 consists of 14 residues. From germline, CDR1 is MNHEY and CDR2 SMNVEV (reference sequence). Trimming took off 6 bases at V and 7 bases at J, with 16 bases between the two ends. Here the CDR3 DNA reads TGTGCCAGCAGCTTGGGGGGAGGGGAACAGCCCCAGCATTTT. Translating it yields CASSLGGGEQPQHF.

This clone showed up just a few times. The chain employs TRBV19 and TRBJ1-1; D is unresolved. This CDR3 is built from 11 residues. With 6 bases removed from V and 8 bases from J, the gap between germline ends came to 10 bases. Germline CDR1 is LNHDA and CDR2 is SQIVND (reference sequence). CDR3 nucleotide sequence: TGTGCCAGTAGGTGGCAGGCCGAAGCTTTCTTT. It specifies CASRWQAEAFF. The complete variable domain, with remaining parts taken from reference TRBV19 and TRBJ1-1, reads DGGITQSPKYLFRKEGQNVTLSCEQNLNHDAMYWYRQDPGQGLRLIYYSQIVNDFQKGDIAEGYSVSREKKESFPLTVTSAQKNPTAFYLCASRWQAEAFFGQGTRLTVV.

Here the CDR3 reads CASGDGTGAQYF. Here the CDR3 DNA reads TGTGCCAGTGGGGACGGGACAGGGGCGCAGTACTTC. The chain has TRBV9 and TRBJ2-7, with TRBD1 identical over 10 bases. Germline-derived CDR1 and CDR2 are SGDLS and YYNGEE. This CDR3 has 12 amino acids. The V segment lost 8 bases and the J segment 9 bases; nucleotides outside the gene matches: 8.

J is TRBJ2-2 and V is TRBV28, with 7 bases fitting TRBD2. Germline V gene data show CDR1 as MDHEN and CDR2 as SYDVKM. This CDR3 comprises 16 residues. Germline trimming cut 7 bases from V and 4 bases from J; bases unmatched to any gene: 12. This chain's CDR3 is CASTAGGGTTTGELFF. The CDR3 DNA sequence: TGTGCCAGCACCGCTGGGGGGGGAACAACCACCGGGGAGCTGTTTTTT. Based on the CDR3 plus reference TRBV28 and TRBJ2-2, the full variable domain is DVKVTQSSRYLVKRTGEKVFLECVQDMDHENMFWYRQDPGLGLRLIYFSYDVKMKEKGDIPEGYSVSREKKERFSLILESASTNQTSMYLCASTAGGGTTTGELFFGEGSRLTVL.

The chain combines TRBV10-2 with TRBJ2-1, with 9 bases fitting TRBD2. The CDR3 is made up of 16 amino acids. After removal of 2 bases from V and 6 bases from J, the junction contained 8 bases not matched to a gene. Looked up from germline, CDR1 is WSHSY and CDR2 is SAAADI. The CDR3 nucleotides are TGCGCCAGCAGTGAGGAGGCGGGAGGGCCTATCAATGAGCAGTTCTTC. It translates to CASSEEAGGPINEQFF.

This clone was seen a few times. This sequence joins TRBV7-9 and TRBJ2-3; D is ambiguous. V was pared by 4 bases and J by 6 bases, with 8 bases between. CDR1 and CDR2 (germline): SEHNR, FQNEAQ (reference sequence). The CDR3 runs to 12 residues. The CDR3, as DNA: TGTGCCAGCAGCTACGGTGGGGATACGCAGTATTTT. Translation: CASSYGGDTQYF.

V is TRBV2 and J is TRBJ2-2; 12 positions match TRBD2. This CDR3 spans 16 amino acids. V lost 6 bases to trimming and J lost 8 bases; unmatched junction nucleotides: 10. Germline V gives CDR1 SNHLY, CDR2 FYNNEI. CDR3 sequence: CASREMTSGRGGELFF. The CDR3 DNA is TGTGCCAGCAGGGAAATGACTAGCGGGAGAGGTGGGGAGCTGTTTTTT.

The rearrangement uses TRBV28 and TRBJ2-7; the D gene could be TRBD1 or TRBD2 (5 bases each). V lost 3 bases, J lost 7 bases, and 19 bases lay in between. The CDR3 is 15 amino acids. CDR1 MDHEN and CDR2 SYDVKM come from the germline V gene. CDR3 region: CASSLLSGTGLEQYF. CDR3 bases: TGTGCCAGCAGTTTGCTTTCGGGGACCGGCTTGGAGCAGTACTTC.

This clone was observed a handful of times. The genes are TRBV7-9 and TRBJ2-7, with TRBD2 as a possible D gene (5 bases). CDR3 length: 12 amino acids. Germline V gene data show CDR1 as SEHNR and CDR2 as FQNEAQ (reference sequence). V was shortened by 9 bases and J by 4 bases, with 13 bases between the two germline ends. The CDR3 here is CASRRAEYEQYF. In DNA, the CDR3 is TGTGCCAGTCGGCGAGCGGAATACGAGCAGTACTTC.

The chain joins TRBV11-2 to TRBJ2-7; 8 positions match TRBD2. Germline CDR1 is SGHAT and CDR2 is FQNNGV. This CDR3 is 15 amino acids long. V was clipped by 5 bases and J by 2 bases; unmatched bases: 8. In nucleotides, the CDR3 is TGTGCCAGCAGCCGCGGGGGGTCCCAGACCTACGAGCAGTACTTC. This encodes CASSRGGSQTYEQYF.

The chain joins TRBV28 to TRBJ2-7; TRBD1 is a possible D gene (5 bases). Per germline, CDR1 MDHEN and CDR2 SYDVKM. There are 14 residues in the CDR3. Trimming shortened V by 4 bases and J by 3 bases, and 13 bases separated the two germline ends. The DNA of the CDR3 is TGTGCCAGCAGTTCCTCTATGGGGCTCTACGAGCAGTACTTC. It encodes CASSSSMGLYEQYF.

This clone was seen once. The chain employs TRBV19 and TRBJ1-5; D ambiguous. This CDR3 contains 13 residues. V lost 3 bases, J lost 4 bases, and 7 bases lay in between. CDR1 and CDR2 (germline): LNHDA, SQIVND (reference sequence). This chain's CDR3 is CASSIQRNQPQHF. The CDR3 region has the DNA TGTGCCAGTAGTATCCAGAGGAATCAGCCCCAGCATTTT.

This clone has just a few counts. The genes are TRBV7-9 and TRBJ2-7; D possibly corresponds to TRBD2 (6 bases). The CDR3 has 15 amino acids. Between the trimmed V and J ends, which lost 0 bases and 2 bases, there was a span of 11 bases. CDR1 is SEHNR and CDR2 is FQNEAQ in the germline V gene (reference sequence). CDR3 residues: CASSLALAAPYEQYF. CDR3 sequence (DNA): TGTGCCAGCAGCTTAGCGTTAGCGGCTCCCTACGAGCAGTACTTC. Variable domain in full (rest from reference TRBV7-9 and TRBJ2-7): DTGVSQNPRHKITKRGQNVTFRCDPISEHNRLYWYRQTLGQGPEFLTYFQNEAQLEKSRLLSDRFSAERPKGSFSTLEIQRTEQGDSAMYLCASSLALAAPYEQYFGPGTRLTVT.

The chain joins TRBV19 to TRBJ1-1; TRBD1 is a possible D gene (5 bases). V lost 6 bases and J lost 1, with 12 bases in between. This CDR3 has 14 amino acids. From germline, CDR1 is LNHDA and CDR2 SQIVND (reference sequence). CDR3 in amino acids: CASSAGHSNTEAFF. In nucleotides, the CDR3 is TGTGCCAGTAGCGCCGGACACTCGAACACTGAAGCTTTCTTT.

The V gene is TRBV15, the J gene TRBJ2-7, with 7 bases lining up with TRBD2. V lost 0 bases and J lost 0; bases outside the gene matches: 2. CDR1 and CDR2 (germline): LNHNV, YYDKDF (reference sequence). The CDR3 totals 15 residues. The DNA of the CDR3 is TGTGCCACCAGCAGAGATGGCGGGAGCTCCTACGAGCAGTACTTC. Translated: CATSRDGGSSYEQYF.

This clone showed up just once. CDR3 nucleotides: TGTGCCAGCAGCCCCCCTGTTCTCGGGACAGGGGTTCCCGAGCAGTACTTC. It specifies CASSPPVLGTGVPEQYF. The rearrangement links TRBV7-9 to TRBJ2-7; 10 bases are a match to TRBD1. Germline CDR1 SEHNR, CDR2 FQNEAQ (reference sequence). Trimming removed 5 bases from V and 6 bases from J; junction bases left unmatched: 16. This CDR3 is built from 17 residues.

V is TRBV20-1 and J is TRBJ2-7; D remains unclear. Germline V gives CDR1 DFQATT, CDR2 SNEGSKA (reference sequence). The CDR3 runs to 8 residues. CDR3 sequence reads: CSLHEQYF. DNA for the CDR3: TGCAGCCTCCACGAGCAGTACTTC.